Listed below are T cell receptor beta chains from one sample, sequenced in a study of glioma-infiltrating T cells after dendritic cell vaccination. The assay was immunoSEQ multiplex PCR, and TCRdb's table has in-frame clones only and misses some. The sample includes over 70,000 clones, around 79% of them seen just once. The specimen was blood, collected before dendritic cell vaccination. The receptors were sampled from a human donor with glioblastoma. CDR3s include the opening cysteine and the closing phenylalanine or tryptophan. A D gene is named only where the DNA matches it firmly. Rows may omit the clone size; those that give it use once, few, many or a size class.

TGTGCCAGCAGCCCGACGGCCACAGGGAGACGTTACAATGAGCAGTTCTTC | CASSPTATGRRYNEQFF | - | - | TRBJ2-1 | TRBV9
TGTGCCAGCTCACCATATGGGACAGGGGGTACAGATACGCAGTATTTT | CASSPYGTGGTDTQYF | - | TRBD1 | TRBJ2-3 | TRBV18
TGCGCCAGCAGCTTCGCCGGTACCGGGGAGCTGTTTTTT | CASSFAGTGELFF | - | - | TRBJ2-2 | TRBV5-1
TGTGCCAGCAGCTTAACCCACCGGGAAAAACTGTTTTTT | CASSLTHREKLFF | - | - | TRBJ1-4 | TRBV7-2
TGTGCCAGCAGTATACAGGGGAACTATGGCTACACCTTC | CASSIQGNYGYTF | once | TRBD1 | TRBJ1-2 | TRBV9
TGTGCCTGGAGTCAAGTTGGGCTCTATGGCTACACCTTC | CAWSQVGLYGYTF | - | - | TRBJ1-2 | TRBV30
TGTGCCAGCAGCGAGGGAGCGGTGACCGGGGAGCTGTTTTTT | CASSEGAVTGELFF | - | - | TRBJ2-2 | TRBV11-3
TGTGCCAGCAGCTTAGATGGGACATTCCAAGAGACCCAGTACTTC | CASSLDGTFQETQYF | - | - | TRBJ2-5 | TRBV11-2
TGTGCCAGCATTTGGACAGGAGATAGCAATCAGCCCCAGCATTTT | CASIWTGDSNQPQHF | - | TRBD1 | TRBJ1-5 | TRBV6-1
TGTGCCAGCAGTGATGCCAGGGTAAGCAATCAGCCCCAGCATTTT | CASSDARVSNQPQHF | - | - | TRBJ1-5 | TRBV2
TGCGCCAGCAGCTTGGCCCGGGATTCTAGCACAGATACGCAGTATTTT | CASSLARDSSTDTQYF | - | - | TRBJ2-3 | TRBV5-1
TGTGCCAGAACGATTTTTGAAGGGACAGGGTGGACCGGGGAGCTGTTTTTT | CARTIFEGTGWTGELFF | - | TRBD1 | TRBJ2-2 | TRBV27
TGTGCCAGCAGCAGGGACAGGGACGAAAAACTGTTTTTT | CASSRDRDEKLFF | - | TRBD1 | TRBJ1-4 | TRBV5-4
TGTGCCTGGAGTAACAGCGGGAGCACAGATACGCAGTATTTT | CAWSNSGSTDTQYF | - | - | TRBJ2-3 | TRBV30
TGTGCCAGCAGCTTGCGGGGGTATAGCAATCAGCCCCAGCATTTT | CASSLRGYSNQPQHF | - | - | TRBJ1-5 | TRBV5-6
TGTGCCAGCATCCGGACAGGGTTAGATAACAATGAGCAGTTCTTC | CASIRTGLDNNEQFF | - | TRBD1 | TRBJ2-1 | TRBV27
TGTGCCAGCAACCCTAGGGACAGGAGATACGAGCAGTACTTC | CASNPRDRRYEQYF | - | TRBD1 | TRBJ2-7 | TRBV2
TGCAGCGCGCGTTCCTACAATGAGCAGTTCTTC | CSARSYNEQFF | - | - | TRBJ2-1 | TRBV29-1
TGCGCCAGCAGCCAACCCATCAGACTAGCGGGGGCGAACACCGGGGAGCTGTTTTTT | CASSQPIRLAGANTGELFF | few | TRBD2 | TRBJ2-2 | TRBV4-1
TGCGCCAGCAGTCGACAGACCACCTTTCCAATGAACACTGAAGCTTTCTTT | CASSRQTTFPMNTEAFF | - | - | TRBJ1-1 | TRBV5-1
TGCGCCAGCAGCTCGGGAGGGACTCCGAACACCGGGGAGCTGTTTTTT | CASSSGGTPNTGELFF | - | TRBD2 | TRBJ2-2 | TRBV5-1
TGTGCCAGCAGCTTCCGTCCCGGCGGGCTAGCCAAAAACATTCAGTACTTC | CASSFRPGGLAKNIQYF | - | - | TRBJ2-4 | TRBV5-6
TGTGCCAGTCGCGAAATCGTCGGCAGGGGAAGACTTCAGCCCCAGCATTTT | CASREIVGRGRLQPQHF | - | - | TRBJ1-5 | TRBV19
TGTGCCAGTAGTATCTCTCGGAACACTGAAGCTTTCTTT | CASSISRNTEAFF | - | - | TRBJ1-1 | TRBV19
TGTGCCAGCAGCCGACAAGGTGGGACAGGGGGCGGTTACGAGCAGTACTTC | CASSRQGGTGGGYEQYF | few | TRBD1 | TRBJ2-7 | TRBV13
TGTGCCAGCAGCCCGGGACTTAACACCGGGGAGCTGTTTTTT | CASSPGLNTGELFF | - | - | TRBJ2-2 | TRBV5-4
TGTGCCAGCAGCTGGACACTCAATCAGCCCCAGCATTTT | CASSWTLNQPQHF | - | - | TRBJ1-5 | TRBV5-5
TGCGCCAGCAGCCCCTTGCGGGCTCAAGAGACCCAGTACTTC | CASSPLRAQETQYF | - | - | TRBJ2-5 | TRBV5-1
TGTGCCAGTAGTATAGGCGCCGGGACAGGCTCCTACAATGAGCAGTTCTTC | CASSIGAGTGSYNEQFF | - | TRBD1 | TRBJ2-1 | TRBV19
TGCGCCAGCAGCTTTGGGCAGCTTCAAGAGACCCAGTACTTC | CASSFGQLQETQYF | - | - | TRBJ2-5 | TRBV5-1
TGTGCCAGCAGGGGACAGTACAATCAGCCCCAGCATTTT | CASRGQYNQPQHF | - | TRBD1 | TRBJ1-5 | TRBV6-5
TGCGCCAGCAGCTTGGTGGCACGTTCGGGAGGAAACACCATATATTTT | CASSLVARSGGNTIYF | - | - | TRBJ1-3 | TRBV5-1
TGTGCCAGCAGCCAGTGGCGGGAGGGCTACAATGAGCAGTTCTTC | CASSQWREGYNEQFF | - | TRBD2 | TRBJ2-1 | TRBV14
TGTGCCAGCAGCCGTACGGGACTAGCGGCCTTATCCTACGAGCAGTACTTC | CASSRTGLAALSYEQYF | - | TRBD2 | TRBJ2-7 | TRBV5-4
TGTGCCAGCACAGATCGGACAGTCCCACGGGCAGATACGCAGTATTTT | CASTDRTVPRADTQYF | - | - | TRBJ2-3 | TRBV18
TGTGCCAGCTCATTAGGACAGAACACTGAAGCTTTCTTT | CASSLGQNTEAFF | - | - | TRBJ1-1 | TRBV18
TGTGCCAGCAGTGATGGGCGGGGGGGAATTTATGAGCAGTTCTTC | CASSDGRGGIYEQFF | few | TRBD2 | TRBJ2-1 | TRBV6-1
TGTGCCAGCAGCTCCCGTCCCGGCGGGGAGCTGTTTTTT | CASSSRPGGELFF | once | - | TRBJ2-2 | TRBV11-3
TGCGCCAGCAGCGTTTTAGCGGTTACTAGCACAGATACGCAGTATTTT | CASSVLAVTSTDTQYF | - | - | TRBJ2-3 | TRBV5-1
TGTGCCAGTTCGACAGGGGATGATGGAAACACCATATATTTT | CASSTGDDGNTIYF | - | TRBD1 | TRBJ1-3 | TRBV19
TGTGCCAGCCAAGGACAGCTCGAGCAGTACTTC | CASQGQLEQYF | - | - | TRBJ2-7 | TRBV2
TGTGCCAGCAGCATTATCTTACGGACAATTGAGACCCAGTACTTC | CASSIILRTIETQYF | - | - | TRBJ2-5 | TRBV7-9
TGTGCCAGCACCCCAAACCGTCACGTCAATTCGGCCGGGGAGCTGTTTTTT | CASTPNRHVNSAGELFF | - | - | TRBJ2-2 | TRBV7-9
TGTGCTAGCAGTCTAGGACAGTACGAGCAGTACTTC | CASSLGQYEQYF | - | - | TRBJ2-7 | TRBV2
TGTGCCAGCAGTGCGCCGAGGGAGCAGTACTTC | CASSAPREQYF | - | - | TRBJ2-7 | TRBV6-1
TGTGCCAGCAATGCGGGGACGGGGCATGAAAAACTGTTTTTT | CASNAGTGHEKLFF | few | - | TRBJ1-4 | TRBV2
TGTGCCAGCAGTGAAAACCGTGGAGACTATGGCTACACCTTC | CASSENRGDYGYTF | few | - | TRBJ1-2 | TRBV6-1
TGTGCCAGCAGAAGGACAGGGGCCTACGAGCAGTACTTC | CASRRTGAYEQYF | - | TRBD1 | TRBJ2-7 | TRBV6-5